A single sample is the source of the 25 T cell receptor beta chains below, sequenced in a study of blood T cell repertoires in COVID-19. Some clones are missing from TCRdb's copy, which holds only in-frame ones; the method was immunoSEQ multiplex PCR. The profile shows roughly 150,000 clones, about four fifths of them singletons. The sequencing input was peripheral blood. These receptors came from a woman of 80 years or more with acute or convalescent COVID-19.

CDR3 sequence: CASSTGGGDYGYTF. CDR3 sequence (DNA): TGTGCCAGCAGCACCGGGGGGGGAGACTATGGCTACACCTTC. The chain employs TRBV5-4 and TRBJ1-2; possible D gene TRBD1, 5 bases. V shed 4 bases and J shed 3 bases, with 13 bases lying between them. The CDR3 runs 14 residues. The germline CDR1 and CDR2 sequences are SGHNT and YYREEE (reference sequence).

This clone was recorded only once. The chain has TRBV9 and TRBJ2-1; 8 nucleotides match TRBD2. The CDR3 runs to 16 residues. The V gene end was trimmed by 0 bases and the J gene end by 10 bases; junction bases not matched to a gene: 12. Germline CDR1 reads SGDLS; CDR2 reads YYNGEE. The CDR3 is CASSVVSGVLAGEQFF. Here the CDR3 DNA reads TGTGCCAGCAGCGTAGTTAGCGGGGTCCTAGCAGGCGAGCAGTTCTTC. The entire variable domain, with the rest obtained from reference TRBV9 and TRBJ2-1, is as follows: DSGVTQTPKHLITATGQRVTLRCSPRSGDLSVYWYQQSLDQGLQFLIQYYNGEERAKGNILERFSAQQFPDLHSELNLSSLELGDSALYFCASSVVSGVLAGEQFFGPGTRLTVL.

V gene TRBV6-5 combines with J gene TRBJ1-3; D uncertain. There are 14 residues in the CDR3. V lost 2 bases to trimming and J lost 4 bases, with 9 bases between them. The germline CDR1 and CDR2 sequences are MNHEY and SVGAGI. CDR3 in amino acids: CASSYERQGNTIYF. CDR3 nucleotides: TGTGCCAGCAGTTACGAACGACAAGGAAACACCATATATTTT.

V usage is TRBV5-1 and J usage is TRBJ2-4; 12 nucleotides match TRBD1. The CDR3 sequence is 19 residues long. V dropped 3 bases and J dropped 6; count of bases not matched to a gene: 16. Per the germline V gene, CDR1 is SGHRS and CDR2 is YFSETQ. CDR3 in amino acids: CASSSLPGTGGSGSNIQYF. The DNA of the CDR3 is TGCGCCAGCAGCTCTCTCCCGGGGACAGGGGGCTCAGGATCAAACATTCAGTACTTC.

CDR3 region: CASSLTQGAQYGYTF. In DNA, the CDR3 is TGTGCCAGCAGCTTGACCCAGGGGGCTCAATATGGCTACACCTTC. The V and J genes are TRBV7-2 and TRBJ1-2; 8 bases map to TRBD1. The germline gives CDR1 SGHTA, CDR2 FQGNSA. This CDR3 has 15 residues. V shed 3 bases, J shed 5 bases, and the junction held 8 bases outside the gene matches.

The V and J genes are TRBV7-9 and TRBJ1-1; D possibly corresponds to TRBD1 (6 bases). Trimming pared 5 bases from V and 10 bases from J, leaving 14 bases between. The CDR3 loop spans 12 amino acids. From germline, CDR1 is SEHNR and CDR2 FQNEAQ (reference sequence). In DNA form, the CDR3 reads TGTGCCAGCAGCCCGAGAGGACAGTCAGCTTTCTTT. It encodes CASSPRGQSAFF.

The chain links TRBV9 to TRBJ1-6; D is perhaps TRBD1 (5 bases). From germline, CDR1 is SGDLS and CDR2 YYNGEE. The CDR3 covers 15 residues. Trimming cost V 4 bases and J 5 bases, with 13 bases left between them. DNA of the CDR3: TGTGCCAGCAGCCCCCGGCTAGGGGATAATTCACCCCTCCACTTT. This encodes CASSPRLGDNSPLHF.

A few counts support this clone. V is TRBV7-3 and J is TRBJ1-3, with D maybe TRBD1 (6 bases). Trimming cost V 5 bases and J 2 bases, with 13 bases left between them. Germline-derived CDR1 and CDR2 are SGHTA and FQGTGA. This CDR3 has 15 residues. The CDR3 DNA follows: TGTGCCAGCAGCCGAGCGGGGGGCGCTGGAAACACCATATATTTT. Its protein product is CASSRAGGAGNTIYF. Full variable domain (rest looked up from reference TRBV7-3 and TRBJ1-3): GAGVSQTPSNKVTEKGKYVELRCDPISGHTALYWYRQSLGQGPEFLIYFQGTGAADDSGLPNDRFFAVRPEGSVSTLKIQRTERGDSAVYLCASSRAGGAGNTIYFGEGSWLTVV.

The V and J genes are TRBV19 and TRBJ2-6, with D possibly being TRBD2 (5 bases). Germline V gives CDR1 LNHDA, CDR2 SQIVND (reference sequence). CDR3 length: 15 residues. V gave up 5 bases and J gave up 2 bases, with 10 bases separating them. The CDR3 region has the DNA TGTGCCAGTAGTCCCTGGGGAGCTGGGGCCAACGTCCTGACTTTC. It codes for CASSPWGAGANVLTF. Drawing the rest from reference TRBV19 and TRBJ2-6, the complete variable domain is DGGITQSPKYLFRKEGQNVTLSCEQNLNHDAMYWYRQDPGQGLRLIYYSQIVNDFQKGDIAEGYSVSREKKESFPLTVTSAQKNPTAFYLCASSPWGAGANVLTFGAGSRLTVL.

The V gene is TRBV2, the J gene TRBJ1-5; D not resolved. This CDR3 region has 13 residues. Germline V gene data show CDR1 as SNHLY and CDR2 as FYNNEI. V shed 10 bases and J shed 3 bases, with 13 bases lying between them. In DNA form, the CDR3 reads TGTGCCACCGCACGAAACACCAATCAGCCCCAGCATTTT. Translated, it gives CATARNTNQPQHF.

The chain is built from TRBV12-3 or TRBV12-4 and TRBJ1-2; 12 nucleotides line up with TRBD1. The V and J ends lost 1 base and 14 bases, in that order; junction bases with no gene match: 5. CDR3 length equals 13 residues. The CDR3 loop is CASSLGDRGRLTF. As DNA, the CDR3 is TGTGCCAGCAGTTTAGGGGACAGGGGGCGCTTAACCTTC.

This chain joins TRBV19 and TRBJ1-2; TRBD1 aligns across 8 bases. This CDR3 spans 14 amino acids. The germline gives CDR1 LNHDA, CDR2 SQIVND (reference sequence). Losses at the gene ends were 6 bases for V and 0 bases for J; bases not matched to a gene: 3. CDR3 protein: CASSPRGPNYGYTF. In nucleotides, the CDR3 is TGTGCCAGTAGCCCCAGGGGGCCTAACTATGGCTACACCTTC.

J is TRBJ1-5 and V is TRBV11-2, with 8 nucleotides matching TRBD1. The germline CDR1 and CDR2 sequences are SGHAT and FQNNGV. This CDR3 is built from 13 residues. The V gene end was trimmed by 5 bases and the J gene end by 7 bases; junction bases not matched to a gene: 4. The CDR3 DNA sequence: TGTGCCAGCAGCCCGGACAGGGCGCAGCCCCAGCATTTT. It translates to CASSPDRAQPQHF.

The CDR3 bases are TGTGCCATCAGTGAGGAAGCGGGAGCGGGGGAAGAGACCCAGTACTTC. It yields the protein CAISEEAGAGEETQYF. This chain joins TRBV10-3 and TRBJ2-5; 8 positions agree with TRBD2. The CDR3 length is 16 residues. V dropped 2 bases and J dropped 3; count of bases not matched to a gene: 8. The germline gives CDR1 ENHRY, CDR2 SYGVKD.

This clone has only one observation. This rearrangement joins TRBV6-5 to TRBJ1-1; no clear D gene. CDR3 length: 15 amino acids. The V and J ends lost 2 bases and 5 bases respectively, with 15 bases between them. Germline CDR1 and CDR2: MNHEY and SVGAGI. CDR3 sequence: CASSYGVGVGTEAFF. In nucleotides, the CDR3 is TGTGCCAGCAGTTACGGGGTGGGAGTGGGGACTGAAGCTTTCTTT.

CDR3 amino acids: CASSYRASGKYEQYF. The CDR3 DNA sequence: TGTGCCAGCAGTTATAGGGCTAGCGGGAAATACGAGCAGTACTTC. The V and J genes are TRBV6-5 and TRBJ2-7, with TRBD2 matching 9 bases. The CDR3 sequence is 15 residues long. Per germline, CDR1 MNHEY and CDR2 SVGAGI. Losses at the gene ends were 3 bases for V and 4 bases for J; bases not matched to a gene: 7.

The genes are TRBV5-1 and TRBJ2-2; 10 bases are a match to TRBD1. In germline, CDR1 is SGHRS, CDR2 YFSETQ. CDR3 length equals 16 residues. The J segment lost 5 bases and the V segment lost 3 bases, leaving 7 bases of the junction unmatched. The CDR3 here is CASSSSGTGVTGELFF. Written as DNA, the CDR3 is TGCGCCAGCAGCTCCTCCGGGACAGGGGTAACCGGGGAGCTGTTTTTT. The variable domain in full, with the rest retrieved from reference TRBV5-1 and TRBJ2-2, is KAGVTQTPRYLIKTRGQQVTLSCSPISGHRSVSWYQQTPGQGLQFLFEYFSETQRNKGNFPGRFSGRQFSNSRSEMNVSTLELGDSALYLCASSSSGTGVTGELFFGEGSRLTVL.

Turning to this clone: One end of the junction fails to match germline, which may point to a read error. V is TRBV6-4 and J is TRBJ1-5; 9 nucleotides align to TRBD1. This CDR3 contains 17 residues. CDR1 is MRHNA and CDR2 is SNTAGT in the germline V gene. The CDR3 sequence is CASSDSKDRGSSQPQHF. CDR3 coding DNA: TGTGCCAGCAGTGACTCGAAGGACAGGGGAAGCAGTCAGCCCCAGCATTTT.

The V gene is TRBV19, the J gene TRBJ1-1, with D unclear. Per germline, CDR1 LNHDA and CDR2 SQIVND (reference sequence). This CDR3 has 14 residues. Between the trimmed V and J ends, which lost 4 bases and 0 bases, there was a span of 9 bases. The CDR3 DNA reads as TGTGCCAGTAGTAACCTGCACATGAACACTGAAGCTTTCTTT. This translates into CASSNLHMNTEAFF.

The genes are TRBV19 and TRBJ1-1, with 8 positions matching TRBD1. Trimming at V came to 2 bases and at J to 3 bases, leaving 2 bases not matched to a gene. The CDR3 extends over 14 amino acids. Germline lookup yields CDR1 LNHDA and CDR2 SQIVND (reference sequence). CDR3 loop: CASSIQGADTEAFF. DNA for the CDR3: TGTGCCAGTAGTATACAGGGGGCAGACACTGAAGCTTTCTTT. Variable domain in full (rest from reference TRBV19 and TRBJ1-1): DGGITQSPKYLFRKEGQNVTLSCEQNLNHDAMYWYRQDPGQGLRLIYYSQIVNDFQKGDIAEGYSVSREKKESFPLTVTSAQKNPTAFYLCASSIQGADTEAFFGQGTRLTVV.

The chain couples TRBV9 to TRBJ1-2; D might be TRBD1 (6 bases). V lost 2 bases and J lost 4, with 12 bases in between. The CDR3 has 14 residues. Germline V lookup: CDR1 SGDLS, CDR2 YYNGEE. The CDR3 DNA is TGTGCCAGCAGCGTTACAGGGTCCAGCTATGGCTACACCTTC. Protein sequence: CASSVTGSSYGYTF.

The chain joins TRBV18 to TRBJ2-7; tentatively, D is TRBD1 (6 bases). Germline V gene data show CDR1 as KGHSH and CDR2 as LQKENI. V lost 6 bases to trimming and J lost 5 bases, with 14 bases between them. The CDR3 is 13 amino acids. The CDR3 here is CASSLGQFDEQYF. The CDR3 coding sequence is TGTGCCAGCTCCCTCGGACAGTTCGACGAGCAGTACTTC.

The chain combines TRBV19 with TRBJ2-3; 7 positions match TRBD2. In germline, CDR1 is LNHDA, CDR2 SQIVND (reference sequence). The trim removed 4 bases at V and 0 bases at J, leaving 10 bases unmatched. This CDR3 has 17 amino acids. This CDR3 is CASSKRGLRISTDTQYF. The CDR3 DNA reads as TGTGCCAGTAGTAAGCGGGGCCTCCGGATTAGCACAGATACGCAGTATTTT.

J is TRBJ2-2 and V is TRBV30; 7 positions agree with TRBD2. Looked up from germline, CDR1 is GTSNPN and CDR2 is SVGIG (reference sequence). This CDR3 has 15 residues. J lost 3 bases, V lost 4 bases, and 8 bases had no gene match. The CDR3 here is CAWTKTSRYTGELFF. The CDR3 DNA sequence: TGTGCCTGGACTAAGACTAGCCGTTACACCGGGGAGCTGTTTTTT.

The chain uses TRBV6-5 and TRBJ1-2; D remains ambiguous. The CDR3 has 14 residues. The V end was cut by 6 bases, the J end by 4 bases, with 15 bases between. Germline V gene lookup returns CDR1 MNHEY and CDR2 SVGAGI. CDR3 residues: CASRQPDRGYGYTF. CDR3 sequence (DNA): TGTGCCAGCAGACAACCCGACCGGGGCTATGGCTACACCTTC.